Presented here are 8 T cell receptor beta chains from one specimen sequenced in a study of shared clonotypes between healthy human individuals. Assay: immunoSEQ multiplex PCR; the TCRdb copy retains only in-frame clones and omits some. This sample yields about 1.5 million clones, of which around 98% are seen a single time; about 0.4% belongs to the top ten. The sample taken for sequencing was naive CD4+ T cells sorted from blood. Subset noted: CD45RA+ positively selected. The origin of the receptors is a man aged 30 to 45 in good health.

The V and J genes are TRBV7-2 and TRBJ2-1, with TRBD1 matching 12 bases. The CDR3 totals 14 residues. V lost 5 bases and J lost 10; bases outside the gene matches: 6. Germline CDR1 SGHTA, CDR2 FQGNSA. The CDR3 DNA reads as TGTGCCAGCAGCCCCGGGACAGGGGGCAGGGAGCAGTTCTTC. Its protein is CASSPGTGGREQFF.

The V call is TRBV6-4, the J call TRBJ2-1; 8 nucleotides match TRBD2. Trimming removed 3 bases from V and 3 bases from J; junction bases left unmatched: 1. The CDR3 runs to 14 residues. The germline V gene encodes CDR1 MRHNA and CDR2 SNTAGT. The CDR3 sequence is CASSELADYNEQFF. The CDR3 DNA follows: TGTGCCAGCAGTGAACTAGCGGACTACAATGAGCAGTTCTTC.

This chain joins TRBV29-1 and TRBJ2-1; 9 positions agree with TRBD1. The junction had 9 bases not matched to a gene; V was cut back by 7 bases and J by 5 bases. The CDR3 length is 14 residues. The V gene's germline CDR1 is SQVTM and CDR2 ANQGSEA. The CDR3 DNA is TGCAGCGGACGAAGGACAGGGGTAAACAATGAGCAGTTCTTC. Translation: CSGRRTGVNNEQFF.

The rearrangement joins TRBV5-8 to TRBJ2-7; D perhaps matches TRBD1 (5 bases). The CDR3 length is 14 residues. V was cut by 0 bases and J by 4 bases, with 11 bases left in between. Germline CDR1 is SGHTS and CDR2 is YDEGEE. The CDR3 protein is CASSLGQGRYEQYF. As DNA, the CDR3 is TGTGCCAGCAGCTTGGGGCAGGGCCGGTACGAGCAGTACTTC.

The CDR3 is CASSVDFMGGGATEAFF. The CDR3 bases are TGTGCCAGCAGCGTAGACTTCATGGGTGGGGGGGCCACTGAAGCTTTCTTT. The genes are TRBV9 and TRBJ1-1; D is perhaps TRBD1 (6 bases). The CDR3 spans 17 residues. Germline CDR1 reads SGDLS; CDR2 reads YYNGEE. V lost 0 bases to trimming and J lost 4 bases, with 19 bases between them.

Notes on this clone: This specimen includes other DNA sequences encoding the same CDR3. The chain joins TRBV5-1 to TRBJ1-3; TRBD1 might be the D (5 bases). This CDR3 spans 14 amino acids. In germline, CDR1 is SGHRS, CDR2 YFSETQ. The V gene lost 0 bases and the J gene lost 2 bases, with 6 bases spanning the gap. The CDR3 loop is CASSLVGAGNTIYF. The CDR3 bases are TGCGCCAGCAGCTTGGTGGGGGCTGGAAACACCATATATTTT.

V is TRBV18 and J is TRBJ1-2; perhaps TRBD1 as D (5 bases). This CDR3 region has 15 residues. Trimming stripped 3 bases from V and 9 bases from J, with 20 bases between. The V gene's germline CDR1 is KGHSH and CDR2 LQKENI. CDR3 residues: CASSPLGDETMSYTF. CDR3 DNA: TGTGCCAGCTCACCCTTAGGGGATGAAACTATGAGCTACACCTTC.

This clone appeared a single time. This sample includes further DNA sequences coding for the same CDR3. The chain links TRBV5-1 to TRBJ2-1; tentative D call: TRBD1 (6 bases). The germline gives CDR1 SGHRS, CDR2 YFSETQ. The CDR3 totals 16 residues. V was cut by 0 bases and J by 0 bases, with 10 bases left in between. The CDR3, as DNA: TGCGCCAGCAGCTTGGGGCAGGGGAGCTCCTACAATGAGCAGTTCTTC. It specifies CASSLGQGSSYNEQFF.